This T cell receptor beta chain stems from a study of vaccination and CD4 T cells after COVID-19. Study-wide context: Spike peptides, overlapping and drawn from SARS-CoV-2, HCoV-NL63, HCoV-OC43 and HCoV-229E, were used to stimulate cells. General study points: Convalescent patients showed a median 86.3% of reactive clones that were seen only post-vaccination.

Sequencing of DNA taken from cultured CD4+ T cells relied on the Oncomine TCR Beta short-read assay. Each CDR3 protein is one row after TCRdb ran MiXCR on the PCR reads. The sample includes around 20,000 distinct CDR3 sequences, about 50% of them seen just once. For this clonotype: Its target is not known.

Sample treatment: approximately 10-day PBMC culture with coronavirus spike peptide pools or control peptides (ViraFEST assay). Expansion of antigen-specific T cells with peptide pools by ViraFEST preceded sequencing of TCRs. J was trimmed by 4 bases and V by 4 bases; bases with no gene match: 6. From germline, CDR1 is SGHRS and CDR2 YFSETQ. This CDR3 region has 15 residues. Source material: cultured CD4+ T cells from blood. The chain links TRBV5-1 to TRBJ1-5, with TRBD1 matching over 9 bases. This TCR was recovered from a human donor with COVID-19. The CDR3 region has the DNA TGCGCCAGCAGCAAGACAGGGGGGGGTAATCAGCCCCAGCATTTT. It encodes CASSKTGGGNQPQHF.